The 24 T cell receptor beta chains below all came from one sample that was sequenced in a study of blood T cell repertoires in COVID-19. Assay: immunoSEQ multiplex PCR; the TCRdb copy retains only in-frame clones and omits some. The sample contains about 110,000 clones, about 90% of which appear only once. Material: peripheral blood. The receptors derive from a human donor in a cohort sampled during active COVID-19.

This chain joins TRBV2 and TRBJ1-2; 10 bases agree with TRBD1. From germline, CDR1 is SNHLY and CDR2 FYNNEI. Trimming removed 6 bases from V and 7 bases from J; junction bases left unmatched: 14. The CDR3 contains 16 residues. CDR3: CASRGSLGQGLRGYTF. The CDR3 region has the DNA TGTGCCAGCAGGGGGTCGTTGGGACAGGGGCTTCGTGGCTACACCTTC.

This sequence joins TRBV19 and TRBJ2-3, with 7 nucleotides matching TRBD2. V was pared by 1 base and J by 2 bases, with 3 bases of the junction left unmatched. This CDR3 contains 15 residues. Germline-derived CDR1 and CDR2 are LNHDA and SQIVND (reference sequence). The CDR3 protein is CASSIAGRDTDTQYF. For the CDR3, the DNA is TGTGCCAGTAGTATAGCAGGGAGGGACACAGATACGCAGTATTTT.

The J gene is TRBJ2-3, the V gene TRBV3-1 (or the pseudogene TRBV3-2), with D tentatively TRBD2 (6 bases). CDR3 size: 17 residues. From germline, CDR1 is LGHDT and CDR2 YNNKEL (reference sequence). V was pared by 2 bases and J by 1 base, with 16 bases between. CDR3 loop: CASSQTSRGWGTDTQYF. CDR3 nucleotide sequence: TGTGCCAGCAGCCAAACTTCTCGGGGGTGGGGCACAGATACGCAGTATTTT.

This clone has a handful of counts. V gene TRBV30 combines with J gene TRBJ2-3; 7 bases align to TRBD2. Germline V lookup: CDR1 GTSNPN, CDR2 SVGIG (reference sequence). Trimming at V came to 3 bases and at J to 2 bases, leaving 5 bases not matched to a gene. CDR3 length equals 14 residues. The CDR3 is CAWRASGYTDTQYF. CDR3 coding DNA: TGTGCCTGGAGGGCTAGCGGATACACAGATACGCAGTATTTT. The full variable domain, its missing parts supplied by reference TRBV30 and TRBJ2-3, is SQTIHQWPATLVQPVGSPLSLECTVEGTSNPNLYWYRQAAGRGLQLLFYSVGIGQISSEVPQNLSASRPQDRQFILSSKKLLLSDSGFYLCAWRASGYTDTQYFGPGTRLTVL.

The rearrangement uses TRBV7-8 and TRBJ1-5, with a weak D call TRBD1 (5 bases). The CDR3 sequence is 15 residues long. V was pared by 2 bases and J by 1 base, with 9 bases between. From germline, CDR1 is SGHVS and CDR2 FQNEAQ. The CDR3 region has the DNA TGTGCCAGCAGCTTATCGACAGCAAGCAATCAGCCCCAGCATTTT. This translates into CASSLSTASNQPQHF. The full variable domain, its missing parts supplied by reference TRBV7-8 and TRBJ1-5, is GAGVSQSPRYKVAKRGQDVALRCDPISGHVSLFWYQQALGQGPEFLTYFQNEAQLDKSGLPSDRFFAERPEGSVSTLKIQRTQQEDSAVYLCASSLSTASNQPQHFGDGTRLSIL.

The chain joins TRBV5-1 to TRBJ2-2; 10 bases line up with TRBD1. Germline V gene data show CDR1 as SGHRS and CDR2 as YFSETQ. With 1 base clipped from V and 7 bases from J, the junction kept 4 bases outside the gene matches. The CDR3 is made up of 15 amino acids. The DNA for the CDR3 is TGCGCCAGCAGCTTGTTGGGACAGGGGAGCGGGGAGCTGTTTTTT. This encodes CASSLLGQGSGELFF.

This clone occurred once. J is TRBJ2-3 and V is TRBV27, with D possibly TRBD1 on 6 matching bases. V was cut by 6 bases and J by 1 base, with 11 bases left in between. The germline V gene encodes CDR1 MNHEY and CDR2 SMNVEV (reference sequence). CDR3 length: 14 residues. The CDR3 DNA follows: TGTGCCAGCAGGTGGGGGCTTCGCACAGATACGCAGTATTTT. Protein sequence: CASRWGLRTDTQYF.

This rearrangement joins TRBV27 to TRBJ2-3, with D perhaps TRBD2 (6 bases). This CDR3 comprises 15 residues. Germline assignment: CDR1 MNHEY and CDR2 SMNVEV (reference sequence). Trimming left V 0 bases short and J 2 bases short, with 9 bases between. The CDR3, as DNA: TGTGCCAGCAGTTTATCTGCGGGGATCACAGATACGCAGTATTTT. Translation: CASSLSAGITDTQYF.

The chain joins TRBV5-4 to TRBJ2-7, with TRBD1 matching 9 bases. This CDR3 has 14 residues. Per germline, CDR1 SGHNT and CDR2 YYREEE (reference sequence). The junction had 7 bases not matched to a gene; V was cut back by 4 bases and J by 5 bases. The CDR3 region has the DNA TGTGCCAGCAGCCAGGGACAGGGAGTGCACGAGCAGTACTTC. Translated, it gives CASSQGQGVHEQYF. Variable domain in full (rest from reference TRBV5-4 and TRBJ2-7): ETGVTQSPTHLIKTRGQQVTLRCSSQSGHNTVSWYQQALGQGPQFIFQYYREEENGRGNFPPRFSGLQFPNYSSELNVNALELDDSALYLCASSQGQGVHEQYFGPGTRLTVT.

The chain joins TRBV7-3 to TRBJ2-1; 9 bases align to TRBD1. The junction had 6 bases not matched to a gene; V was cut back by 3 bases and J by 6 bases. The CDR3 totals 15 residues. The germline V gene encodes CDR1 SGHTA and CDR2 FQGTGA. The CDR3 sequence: CASSFGTGSGNEQFF. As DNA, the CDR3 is TGTGCCAGCAGCTTCGGGACAGGGTCTGGCAATGAGCAGTTCTTC.

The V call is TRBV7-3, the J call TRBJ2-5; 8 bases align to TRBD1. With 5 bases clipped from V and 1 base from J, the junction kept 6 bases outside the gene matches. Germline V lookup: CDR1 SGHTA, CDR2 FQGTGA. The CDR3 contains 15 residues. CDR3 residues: CASSLKQGVQETQYF. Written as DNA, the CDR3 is TGTGCCAGCAGCCTGAAACAGGGGGTCCAAGAGACCCAGTACTTC.

DNA of the CDR3: TGTGCCAGCAGCTTAGAAGTCAGGGGAACGGGCGGCTACACCTTC. Protein sequence: CASSLEVRGTGGYTF. The chain employs TRBV7-9 and TRBJ1-2; tentative D call: TRBD1 (6 bases). The germline gives CDR1 SEHNR, CDR2 FQNEAQ (reference sequence). The CDR3 spans 15 residues. The V and J ends lost 1 base and 8 bases respectively, with 17 bases between them.

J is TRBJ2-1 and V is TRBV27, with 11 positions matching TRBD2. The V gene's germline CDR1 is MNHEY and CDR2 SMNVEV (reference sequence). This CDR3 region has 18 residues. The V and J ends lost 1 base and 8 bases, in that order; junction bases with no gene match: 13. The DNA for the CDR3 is TGTGCCAGCAGTTTATTAGCGGGAGGGCCCTATGGAGTGGATGAGCAGTTCTTC. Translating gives CASSLLAGGPYGVDEQFF.

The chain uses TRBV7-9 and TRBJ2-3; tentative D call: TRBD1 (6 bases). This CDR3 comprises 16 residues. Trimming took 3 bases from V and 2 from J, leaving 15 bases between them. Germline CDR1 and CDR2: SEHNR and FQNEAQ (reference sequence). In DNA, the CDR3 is TGTGCCAGCAGCTTGGCAGGGGTAACCCCCACAGATACGCAGTATTTT. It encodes CASSLAGVTPTDTQYF.

The CDR3 loop is CASSSAQGGTEAFF. CDR3 in DNA: TGCGCCAGCAGCTCGGCCCAGGGGGGCACTGAAGCTTTCTTT. The chain carries TRBV5-1 and TRBJ1-1, with TRBD1 matching 7 bases. V dropped 3 bases and J dropped 4; count of bases not matched to a gene: 6. This CDR3 spans 14 amino acids. Per germline, CDR1 SGHRS and CDR2 YFSETQ.

Here the CDR3 reads CASRPQGRNEQFF. The CDR3 bases are TGTGCCAGCAGACCACAGGGGCGGAATGAGCAGTTCTTC. The chain combines TRBV28 with TRBJ2-1; TRBD1 agrees at 7 bases. V was clipped by 6 bases and J by 7 bases; unmatched bases: 6. CDR1 MDHEN and CDR2 SYDVKM come from the germline V gene. This CDR3 region has 13 residues. The whole variable domain, filled in from reference TRBV28 and TRBJ2-1, reads DVKVTQSSRYLVKRTGEKVFLECVQDMDHENMFWYRQDPGLGLRLIYFSYDVKMKEKGDIPEGYSVSREKKERFSLILESASTNQTSMYLCASRPQGRNEQFFGPGTRLTVL.

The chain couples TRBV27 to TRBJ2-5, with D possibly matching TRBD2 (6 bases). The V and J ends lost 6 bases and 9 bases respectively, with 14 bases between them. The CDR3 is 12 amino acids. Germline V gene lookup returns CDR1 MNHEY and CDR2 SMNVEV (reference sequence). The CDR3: CASRGEAGAQYF. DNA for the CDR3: TGTGCCAGCAGAGGGGAGGCCGGGGCCCAGTACTTC.

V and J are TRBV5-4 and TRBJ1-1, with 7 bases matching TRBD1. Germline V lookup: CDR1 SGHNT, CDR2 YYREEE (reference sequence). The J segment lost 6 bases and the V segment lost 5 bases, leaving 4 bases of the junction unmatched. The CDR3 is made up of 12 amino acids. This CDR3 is CASRTGQAEAFF. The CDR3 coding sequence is TGTGCCAGCAGGACAGGGCAGGCTGAAGCTTTCTTT. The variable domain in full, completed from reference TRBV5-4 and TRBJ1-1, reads ETGVTQSPTHLIKTRGQQVTLRCSSQSGHNTVSWYQQALGQGPQFIFQYYREEENGRGNFPPRFSGLQFPNYSSELNVNALELDDSALYLCASRTGQAEAFFGQGTRLTVV.

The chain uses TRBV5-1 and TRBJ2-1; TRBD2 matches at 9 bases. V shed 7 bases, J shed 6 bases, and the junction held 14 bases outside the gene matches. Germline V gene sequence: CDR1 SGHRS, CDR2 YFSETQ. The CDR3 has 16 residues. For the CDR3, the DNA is TGCGCCAGCGGCGGGGGAGGCGCGGGAGGGCCCAATGAGCAGTTCTTC. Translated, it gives CASGGGGAGGPNEQFF.

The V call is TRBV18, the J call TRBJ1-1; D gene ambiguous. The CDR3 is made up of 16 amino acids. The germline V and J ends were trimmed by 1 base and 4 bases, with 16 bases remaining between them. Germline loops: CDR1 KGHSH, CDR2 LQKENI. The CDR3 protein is CASSPQLGSQATEAFF. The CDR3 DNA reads TGTGCCAGCTCACCACAACTCGGCAGTCAGGCCACTGAAGCTTTCTTT.

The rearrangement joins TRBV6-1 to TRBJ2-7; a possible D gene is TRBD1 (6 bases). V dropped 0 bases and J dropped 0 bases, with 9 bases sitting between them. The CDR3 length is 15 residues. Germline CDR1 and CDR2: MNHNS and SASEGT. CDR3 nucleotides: TGTGCCAGCAGTGAAGCCCCAGGGGTCTCCTACGAGCAGTACTTC. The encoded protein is CASSEAPGVSYEQYF.

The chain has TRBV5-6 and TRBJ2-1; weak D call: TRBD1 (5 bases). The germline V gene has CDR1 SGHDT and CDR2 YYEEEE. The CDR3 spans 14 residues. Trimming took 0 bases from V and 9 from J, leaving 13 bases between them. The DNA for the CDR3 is TGTGCCAGCAGCTTGGCGCAAGGGGTCGGTGAGCAGTTCTTC. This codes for CASSLAQGVGEQFF.

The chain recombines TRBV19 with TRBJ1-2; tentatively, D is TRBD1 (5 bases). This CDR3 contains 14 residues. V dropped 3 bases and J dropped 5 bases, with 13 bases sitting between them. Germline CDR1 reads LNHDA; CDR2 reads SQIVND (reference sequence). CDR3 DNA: TGTGCCAGTAGTATTGGAGGGGACGGGTATGGCTACACCTTC. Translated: CASSIGGDGYGYTF.

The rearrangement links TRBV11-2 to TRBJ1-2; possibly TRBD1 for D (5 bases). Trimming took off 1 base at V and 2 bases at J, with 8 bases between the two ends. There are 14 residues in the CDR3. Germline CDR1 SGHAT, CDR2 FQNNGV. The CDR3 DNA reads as TGTGCCAGCAGCTTAGGGGCAGGGAACTATGGCTACACCTTC. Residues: CASSLGAGNYGYTF.